This T cell receptor beta chain was profiled in a study of T cells after yellow fever vaccination. The study, taken as a whole, reports: Weaker overall was a secondary response that nonetheless peaked faster, on day 5 versus 15.

A word on this clonotype: Its target is not known.

This CDR3 comprises 13 residues. Unmatched junction bases numbered 4, after V lost 5 bases and J lost 6 bases. From the 5' RACE reads, TCRdb called clonotypes with MiXCR, one entry per CDR3 protein. The table lists some 120,000 distinct CDR3 sequences, about 16% of them singletons. The TCR was taken from a man in his late teens or twenties who received the YFV17D yellow fever vaccine. The starting material was CD8+ T cells sorted from PBMCs, obtained 5 days after the yellow fever booster vaccination. The chain joins TRBV12-3 or TRBV12-4 to TRBJ2-5, with 9 bases matching TRBD1. The CDR3 spells CASSLGTGKTQYF. CDR3 bases: TGTGCCAGCAGTCTGGGGACAGGGAAGACCCAGTACTTC.